Detailed here is one TCR beta chain. The antigen is not known. The CDR3 loop spans 12 amino acids. Deletions cut 1 base from V and 7 bases from J, with 7 bases between. Germline CDR1 reads SEHNR; CDR2 reads FQNEAQ (reference sequence). This specimen comes from a study of graft-versus-host responses after intestinal transplantation. Sequenced by immunoSEQ multiplex PCR; TCRdb stores in-frame clones only, minus some. The sample contains some 70,000 clones, around nine tenths of which appear only once. The chain is built from TRBV7-9 and TRBJ1-1; no definite D call. The TCR originated in a human donor who was the organ donor for an intestinal transplant. The sample was unstimulated CD8+ T cells sorted from spleen or lymph node cells, taken before transplant. The CDR3: CASSLDRDEAFF. The CDR3 DNA follows: TGTGCCAGCAGCTTAGACAGAGATGAAGCTTTCTTT. Drawing the rest from reference TRBV7-9 and TRBJ1-1, the complete variable domain is DTGVSQNPRHKITKRGQNVTFRCDPISEHNRLYWYRQTLGQGPEFLTYFQNEAQLEKSRLLSDRFSAERPKGSFSTLEIQRTEQGDSAMYLCASSLDRDEAFFGQGTRLTVV.